This T cell receptor (beta chain) comes out of a study of graft-versus-host responses after intestinal transplantation. Looked up from germline, CDR1 is KGHSH and CDR2 is LQKENI. The CDR3 totals 15 residues. V was clipped by 0 bases and J by 7 bases, with 13 bases between them. Sequenced by immunoSEQ multiplex PCR; TCRdb stores in-frame clones only, minus some. Here the sample spans about 50,000 clones, roughly 91% being singletons. A remark on this clone: Its antigen is still unknown.

The chain combines TRBV18 with TRBJ1-3; TRBD1 is a possible D gene (6 bases). The TCR comes from a human donor who was the organ donor for an intestinal transplant. Material: unstimulated CD4+ T cells sorted from spleen or lymph node cells, obtained before transplant. The CDR3 region is CASSPPPGVRNTIYF. CDR3 nucleotides: TGTGCCAGCTCACCACCACCAGGGGTTCGGAACACCATATATTTT.